The clone carrying this TCR beta chain was seen ten or more times. Its matching antigen is unknown. The data are from a study of CD8 T cells in ankylosing spondylitis. Study-level results: CD8+ by phenotype, disease-linked clones were relatively rare in peripheral blood. Among TCR beta sequences, a motif of several highly homologous variants appeared characteristic of ankylosing spondylitis blood. A subset of motif variants has previously been described in the synovial fluid and blood of reactive arthritis. The clones that were linked to disease were reported to be significantly enriched in matched synovial fluid samples from ankylosing spondylitis patients.

Molecular-barcoded quantitative 5'-RACE produced these TCR beta libraries. TCRdb analysed the 5' RACE reads with MiXCR anew, one entry per CDR3 protein. Among hundreds of thousands of distinct CDR3 sequences, about 24% were seen once, and the ten largest hold about 0.9%. The sample was blood, either unsorted or a sorted T cell fraction (not recorded which). This sequence originates from a male donor with ankylosing spondylitis.

CDR3 amino acids: CSISEGVQETQYF. CDR3 DNA: TGCAGCATTTCAGAGGGAGTCCAAGAGACCCAGTACTTC. The chain is built from TRBV29-1 and TRBJ2-5; TRBD2 is a possible D gene (5 bases). Germline CDR1 is SQVTM and CDR2 is ANQGSEA. CDR3 size: 13 residues. The V and J ends lost 8 bases and 1 base respectively, with 14 bases between them.